One and the same sample provided the 2 T cell receptor beta chains below, sequenced in a study of control samples from healthy donors and cancer patients. Some clones are missing from TCRdb's copy, which holds only in-frame ones; the method was immunoSEQ multiplex PCR. In the table there are tens of thousands of clones, approximately 90% of which are singletons. Sequenced: blood. All receptors come from a woman between 18 and 29 years old in good health.

The chain employs TRBV7-8 and TRBJ1-2; possibly TRBD1 for D (5 bases). Germline lookup yields CDR1 SGHVS and CDR2 FQNEAQ. V lost 3 bases and J 5 bases, leaving 10 bases between the germline ends. CDR3 size: 13 residues. The CDR3 reads CASSFDSRYGYTF. The CDR3 DNA sequence: TGTGCCAGCAGCTTTGACAGCCGATATGGCTACACCTTC.

This clone was seen just once. The chain joins TRBV2 to TRBJ1-2; perhaps TRBD1 as D (6 bases). The CDR3 runs 14 residues. The V and J ends lost 3 bases and 8 bases respectively, with 16 bases between them. Germline CDR1 is SNHLY and CDR2 is FYNNEI. CDR3 nucleotides: TGTGCCAGCAGTGAGGTGGACAGATTGAACGGCTACACCTTC. This encodes CASSEVDRLNGYTF.